Presented here are 20 T cell receptor beta chains from one specimen sequenced in a study of shared clonotypes between healthy human individuals (dated by TCRdb to about 2020). Library method: the immunoSEQ multiplex PCR assay. This is the immuneACCESS table as TCRdb keeps it, with only in-frame sequences that have V and J called. A part of the clones is gone; compared with another copy, unresolved V genes explain less than half, and the rest is unexplained. The table for this sample lists 2 million to 2.5 million clones; 93% of them were counted only once. The ten largest clones take up 0.35% to 0.5% of the sample. Input material: naive CD4+ T cells from PBMCs. Per the publication, the cell subset or site label means: CD45RA+ positively selected. All receptors derive from a man aged 18 to 29 in good health. Some clones in this sample may be carry-over from other donors' samples.

This CDR3 is CASSLVLMSSGSGYEQYF. Here the CDR3 DNA reads TGTGCCAGCAGCTTGGTGCTTATGTCTAGCGGGAGTGGGTACGAGCAGTACTTC. The V gene is TRBV7-2, the J gene TRBJ2-7, with TRBD2 matching 10 bases. The CDR3 runs to 18 residues. V dropped 3 bases and J dropped 4; count of bases not matched to a gene: 15. In germline, CDR1 is SGHTA, CDR2 FQGNSA. Combining the CDR3 with reference TRBV7-2 and TRBJ2-7 gives the whole variable domain GAGVSQSPSNKVTEKGKDVELRCDPISGHTALYWYRQSLGQGLEFLIYFQGNSAPDKSGLPSDRFSAERTGGSVSTLTIQRTQQEDSAVYLCASSLVLMSSGSGYEQYFGPGTRLTVT.

Comment on this clone: Other DNA sequences in this specimen translate into the identical CDR3. The chain employs TRBV15 and TRBJ2-5; D gene ambiguous. V was pared by 1 base and J by 4 bases, with 4 bases between. Germline CDR1 and CDR2: LNHNV and YYDKDF (reference sequence). The CDR3 sequence is 12 residues long. The DNA for the CDR3 is TGTGCCACCAGCAGAGTGGGAGAGACCCAGTACTTC. Translating gives CATSRVGETQYF.

The rearrangement uses TRBV27 and TRBJ2-1; the D gene is possibly TRBD1 (6 bases). V lost 5 bases, J lost 12 bases, and 11 bases lay in between. CDR1 MNHEY and CDR2 SMNVEV come from the germline V gene (reference sequence). The CDR3 has 11 amino acids. The CDR3 here is CASSDRFVQFF. CDR3 coding DNA: TGTGCCAGCAGTGACAGGTTTGTGCAGTTCTTC.

Worth noting for this clone: Other DNA sequences in the same sample also yield this CDR3. V gene TRBV7-2 combines with J gene TRBJ2-7, with 10 bases that match TRBD2. CDR1 is SGHTA, CDR2 FQGNSA, per germline. The CDR3 totals 16 residues. After removal of 1 base from V and 3 bases from J, the junction contained 6 bases not matched to a gene. CDR3 sequence reads: CASSLERASGSYEQYF. CDR3 in DNA: TGTGCCAGCAGCTTAGAAAGGGCTAGCGGGAGCTACGAGCAGTACTTC.

The CDR3: CASSFAGYDTQYF. The DNA for the CDR3 is TGTGCCAGCAGCTTTGCCGGTTACGATACGCAGTATTTT. The J gene is TRBJ2-3, the V gene TRBV7-8, with unresolved D. CDR1 is SGHVS and CDR2 is FQNEAQ in the germline V gene. Trimming left V 3 bases short and J 6 bases short, with 10 bases between. The CDR3 consists of 13 residues.

The V call is TRBV27, the J call TRBJ2-7; possible D gene TRBD2, 6 bases. The V end was cut by 8 bases, the J end by 3 bases, with 17 bases between. The V gene's germline CDR1 is MNHEY and CDR2 SMNVEV (reference sequence). The CDR3 has 14 residues. The CDR3 region is CASGRGGARYEQYF. CDR3 in DNA: TGTGCCAGCGGCCGTGGCGGGGCGCGCTACGAGCAGTACTTC.

This clone was observed a single time. The chain combines TRBV6-4 with TRBJ1-5; 10 positions match TRBD1. The germline V gene encodes CDR1 MRHNA and CDR2 SNTAGT. V was clipped by 9 bases and J by 6 bases; unmatched bases: 5. The CDR3 is 13 amino acids. The CDR3, as DNA: TGTGCCAGTGGGGACAGGGGAAGTCAGCCCCAGCATTTT. Translating it yields CASGDRGSQPQHF.

The CDR3: CASSNREGNYGYTF. The CDR3 DNA reads as TGTGCCAGCAGTAACCGGGAAGGAAACTATGGCTACACCTTC. This sequence joins TRBV6-6 and TRBJ1-2; D is ambiguous. Germline assignment: CDR1 MNHNY and CDR2 SVGAGI (reference sequence). There are 14 residues in the CDR3. V lost 5 bases, J lost 2 bases, and 12 bases lay in between.

The chain couples TRBV7-9 to TRBJ2-1; either TRBD1 or TRBD2 may supply D (6 bases each). In germline, CDR1 is SEHNR, CDR2 FQNEAQ (reference sequence). The CDR3 runs to 16 residues. V lost 1 base and J lost 4, with 14 bases in between. Here the CDR3 DNA reads TGTGCCAGCAGCTTAGTTCGGGGGCAGGAGTACAATGAGCAGTTCTTC. It is translated as CASSLVRGQEYNEQFF.

The chain uses TRBV5-1 and TRBJ2-7; maybe TRBD1 (7 bases). Between the trimmed V and J ends, which lost 3 bases and 3 bases, there was a span of 13 bases. The CDR3 is 14 residues long. Germline V gene lookup returns CDR1 SGHRS and CDR2 YFSETQ. The CDR3 reads CASSSSQGGYEQYF. The CDR3 nucleotides are TGCGCCAGCAGCTCTTCTCAGGGGGGCTACGAGCAGTACTTC.

This chain links TRBV6-5 with TRBJ1-3; D perhaps matches TRBD1 (5 bases). The ends were cut back, 6 bases at V and 4 bases at J, with 13 bases in the middle. CDR1 and CDR2 from the germline V gene are MNHEY and SVGAGI. CDR3 length equals 14 residues. This CDR3 is CASRGRGKGNTIYF. CDR3 sequence (DNA): TGTGCCAGCAGGGGCCGGGGGAAAGGAAACACCATATATTTT.

This sequence joins TRBV6-6 and TRBJ1-2; a possible D gene is TRBD1 (6 bases). Germline V gene lookup returns CDR1 MNHNY and CDR2 SVGAGI (reference sequence). Trimming cost V 0 bases and J 6 bases, with 8 bases left between them. This CDR3 region has 13 residues. The CDR3 coding sequence is TGTGCCAGCAGTTACTCTGGGGGGCATGGCTACACCTTC. This translates into CASSYSGGHGYTF.

V and J are TRBV9 and TRBJ1-5; D remains ambiguous. Trimming removed 4 bases from V and 9 bases from J, with 20 bases in between. CDR1 and CDR2 (germline): SGDLS, YYNGEE. The CDR3 extends over 15 amino acids. Here the CDR3 DNA reads TGTGCCAGCAGCCTGGGCCGGTACGAATCATGGCCCCAGCATTTT. Its translation: CASSLGRYESWPQHF.

The chain is built from TRBV12-5 and TRBJ2-3; maybe TRBD2 (5 bases). Per the germline V gene, CDR1 is LGHNT and CDR2 is FRNRAP. Trimming cost V 7 bases and J 1 base, with 12 bases left between them. This CDR3 spans 14 amino acids. CDR3 coding DNA: TGTGCTAGTGCTATCGGACTGGGCACAGATACGCAGTATTTT. Its protein product is CASAIGLGTDTQYF.

The chain combines TRBV10-3 with TRBJ2-1; TRBD2 agrees at 8 bases. Trimming at V came to 4 bases and at J to 4 bases, leaving 3 bases not matched to a gene. CDR1 ENHRY and CDR2 SYGVKD come from the germline V gene. The CDR3 sequence is 14 residues long. CDR3 sequence reads: CAISASGPYNEQFF. For the CDR3, the DNA is TGTGCCATCAGTGCTAGCGGGCCATACAATGAGCAGTTCTTC.

A note on this clone: Within the sample, other DNA sequences also encode this same CDR3. This chain connects TRBV10-3 to TRBJ2-5; D not resolved. Germline V gives CDR1 ENHRY, CDR2 SYGVKD. V lost 0 bases to trimming and J lost 5 bases, with 7 bases between them. The CDR3 is made up of 13 amino acids. CDR3 bases: TGTGCCATCAGTGAGTCAGGGTTGGAGACCCAGTACTTC. It specifies CAISESGLETQYF.

The chain carries TRBV28 and TRBJ1-5, with TRBD1 identical over 9 bases. The J segment lost 0 bases and the V segment lost 2 bases, leaving 5 bases of the junction unmatched. Germline loops: CDR1 MDHEN, CDR2 SYDVKM. The CDR3 contains 17 residues. The CDR3 DNA follows: TGTGCCAGCAGTTTAATGGCGACAGGGGGTAGCAATCAGCCCCAGCATTTT. It codes for CASSLMATGGSNQPQHF.

The chain links TRBV9 to TRBJ2-5; D possibly corresponds to TRBD1 (5 bases). CDR3 length: 14 residues. Trimming left V 4 bases short and J 5 bases short, with 15 bases between. Germline V lookup: CDR1 SGDLS, CDR2 YYNGEE. In DNA, the CDR3 is TGTGCCAGCAGCCCGCCTAGGGGCCAGGAGACCCAGTACTTC. Translation: CASSPPRGQETQYF.

The chain recombines TRBV5-4 with TRBJ2-7, with TRBD2 identical over 8 bases. Germline V lookup: CDR1 SGHNT, CDR2 YYREEE (reference sequence). The CDR3 has 15 residues. After removal of 4 bases from V and 2 bases from J, the junction contained 8 bases not matched to a gene. This CDR3 reads CASSPSGREAYEQYF. The CDR3, as DNA: TGTGCCAGCAGCCCGAGCGGGAGAGAAGCCTACGAGCAGTACTTC.

The chain is built from TRBV9 and TRBJ2-2, with a possible D match to TRBD2 (5 bases). V lost 4 bases to trimming and J lost 5 bases, with 15 bases between them. The CDR3 extends over 15 amino acids. Per the germline V gene, CDR1 is SGDLS and CDR2 is YYNGEE. CDR3 in amino acids: CASSPPPPGTGELFF. For the CDR3, the DNA is TGTGCCAGCAGCCCACCCCCCCCGGGAACCGGGGAGCTGTTTTTT.